This passage covers 6 T cell receptor beta chains from one sample sequenced in a study of cytomegalovirus exposure and HLA in healthy donors (dated by TCRdb to about 2017). The protocol used for the library was the immunoSEQ multiplex PCR assay. A mixture of 60 forward primers for TCR Vbeta segments and 13 reverse primers for TCR Jbeta segments was used in the multiplex PCR. The table was pulled from immuneACCESS by TCRdb, which kept in-frame rearrangements only. Such tables lose some clones; where checked, under half of the loss comes from unresolved V genes, and the rest has no known cause. Across this sample there are under 150,000 clones, with roughly 80% seen only once. The ten largest clones capture 3% to 4% of the sample. Sequenced sample: PBMCs. The receptors come from a woman between 40 and 50 years old in good health and CMV-seronegative.

V and J are TRBV14 and TRBJ1-2, with no clear D. Germline assignment: CDR1 SGHDN and CDR2 FVKESK. V was shortened by 1 base and J by 7 bases, with 10 bases between the two germline ends. The CDR3 spans 13 residues. CDR3 coding DNA: TGTGCCAGCAGCCAAGTCGGAGGGTTTGGCTACACCTTC. It yields the protein CASSQVGGFGYTF.

This clone occurred once. No DNA is shown, since the ends of the CDR3 on it are uncertain; the CDR3 is the one TCRdb lists. The V call is TRBV7-9, the J call TRBJ1-1. With termini counted, the CDR3 has 15 amino acids. Germline V gene lookup returns CDR1 SEHNR and CDR2 FQNEAQ (reference sequence). CDR3 residues: CASSLAGTFGAEAFF.

The chain joins TRBV9 to TRBJ2-1, with D possibly being TRBD1 (6 bases). The CDR3 is 14 amino acids. With 1 base removed from V and 5 bases from J, the gap between germline ends came to 10 bases. Germline lookup yields CDR1 SGDLS and CDR2 YYNGEE. This chain's CDR3 is CASSVSGDHNEQFF. In DNA form, the CDR3 reads TGTGCCAGCAGCGTATCAGGGGACCACAATGAGCAGTTCTTC.

This chain links TRBV4-2 with TRBJ1-2, with TRBD1 matching over 7 bases. The CDR3 totals 15 residues. Germline CDR1 reads LGHNA; CDR2 reads YNFKEQ. With V trimmed by 0 bases and J by 4 bases, 5 bases remained unmatched. This CDR3 reads CASSQDRTGPYGYTF. As DNA, the CDR3 is TGTGCCAGCAGCCAAGACCGGACAGGCCCCTATGGCTACACCTTC.

The rearrangement uses TRBV5-1 and TRBJ2-3, with 8 positions matching TRBD2. The J segment lost 1 base and the V segment lost 0 bases, leaving 7 bases of the junction unmatched. Per the germline V gene, CDR1 is SGHRS and CDR2 is YFSETQ. This CDR3 has 17 residues. The CDR3 loop is CASSLGRMTSGTDTQYF. CDR3 nucleotide sequence: TGCGCCAGCAGCTTGGGGCGGATGACTAGCGGCACAGATACGCAGTATTTT.

Only one count was recorded for this clone. This chain uses TRBV7-9 with TRBJ2-3, with D unresolved. CDR1 and CDR2 (germline): SEHNR, FQNEAQ (reference sequence). The CDR3 contains 14 residues. Trimming removed 1 base from V and 0 bases from J, with 5 bases in between. The CDR3 is CASSLDMSTDTQYF. CDR3 DNA sequence: TGTGCCAGCAGCTTAGATATGAGCACAGATACGCAGTATTTT. Full variable domain (outside the CDR3, taken from reference TRBV7-9 and TRBJ2-3): DTGVSQNPRHKITKRGQNVTFRCDPISEHNRLYWYRQTLGQGPEFLTYFQNEAQLEKSRLLSDRFSAERPKGSFSTLEIQRTEQGDSAMYLCASSLDMSTDTQYFGPGTRLTVL.